This TCR beta chain was documented in a study of shared clonotypes between healthy human individuals. This CDR3 has 13 amino acids. V shed 5 bases and J shed 2 bases, with 8 bases lying between them. The V gene's germline CDR1 is SEHNR and CDR2 FQNEAQ (reference sequence). The investigators split CD4+ cells into a CD45RA+ naive subset and a CD45RA-negative memory subset. Sequenced by immunoSEQ multiplex PCR; TCRdb stores in-frame clones only, minus some. Of 2 million to 2.5 million clones in the sample, roughly 93% are singletons; the top ten hold approximately 0.4%. Regarding this clone: Its cognate antigen is unknown.

Overall study results and limits: A few donors held about 4.6% of naive CD4 clonotypes in common.

The source is a man aged 18 to 30 in good health. Some clones in this sample may be carry-over from other donors' samples. Sequenced sample: naive CD4+ T cells from PBMCs. This sample's subset: CD45RA+ positively selected. The chain links TRBV7-9 to TRBJ2-3; no firm D call. The CDR3 DNA is TGTGCCAGCAGCCGAGGCCCCACAGATACGCAGTATTTT. Its translation: CASSRGPTDTQYF.